The source of this T cell receptor beta chain is a study of T cells in Graves' hyperthyroidism and ophthalmopathy. Study-wide results and limits: Ophthalmopathy cases were set apart from stable hyperthyroidism by a 13 V-J model. Progression to ophthalmopathy was predicted a median of 6.5 months early.

Thyroid ultrasound, orbital computed tomography, clinical symptoms, and serum thyroxine and TRAb underpinned diagnoses. CDR1 is SGDLS, CDR2 YYNGEE, per germline. The V and J ends lost 3 bases and 5 bases, in that order; junction bases with no gene match: 12. The CDR3 spans 16 residues. In regard to this clonotype: What it recognizes is unknown.

Amplification of TCR beta CDR3 regions was performed using RNA transcripts as template. TCR CDR3 underwent first-round RT-PCR with the HTBI primer set. TCRdb passed the multiplex PCR reads through MiXCR, listing each CDR3 protein once. This sample carries around 500,000 distinct CDR3 sequences, 22% of them seen once, and the ten largest clones take approximately 49%. The rearrangement joins TRBV9 to TRBJ2-5, with 8 positions matching TRBD1. Material for sequencing was blood. This clonotype was sampled from an older woman with Graves' ophthalmopathy. CDR3 sequence reads: CASSAAPGGMQETQYF. CDR3 nucleotide sequence: TGTGCCAGCAGCGCGGCGCCAGGGGGCATGCAGGAGACCCAGTACTTC.